Presented here are 24 T cell receptor beta chains from one specimen sequenced in a study of cytomegalovirus exposure and HLA in healthy donors. Researchers ran the PCR with 60 Vbeta and 13 Jbeta primers. Here immunoSEQ multiplex PCR was the method, and the copy in TCRdb shows in-frame clones only, minus some. The listing contains about 210,000 clones. Material for sequencing was PBMCs. Receptors originate from a woman in her twenties or thirties in good health and CMV-seropositive.

This chain uses TRBV12-5 with TRBJ1-6; D not certain. V dropped 5 bases and J dropped 15 bases, with 11 bases sitting between them. Germline values: CDR1 LGHNT, CDR2 FRNRAP. The CDR3 is 11 amino acids. CDR3 loop: CASGPGVGLHF. The DNA of the CDR3 is TGTGCTAGTGGTCCCGGGGTGGGCCTCCACTTT.

This rearrangement joins TRBV6-4 to TRBJ1-2; 9 bases line up with TRBD1. V dropped 2 bases and J dropped 2; count of bases not matched to a gene: 0. Germline CDR1 is MRHNA and CDR2 is SNTAGT. The CDR3 is 14 amino acids. This CDR3 is CASSDTGGNYGYTF. Written as DNA, the CDR3 is TGTGCCAGCAGTGACACAGGGGGCAACTATGGCTACACCTTC.

The gene calls are TRBV7-2 and TRBJ2-2; the D gene is possibly TRBD1 (5 bases). This CDR3 contains 15 residues. Germline V gives CDR1 SGHTA, CDR2 FQGNSA. The V and J ends lost 2 bases and 2 bases respectively, with 9 bases between them. DNA for the CDR3: TGTGCCAGCAGCTTATTTGGACACAACACCGGGGAGCTGTTTTTT. Its protein product is CASSLFGHNTGELFF.

This rearrangement joins TRBV10-3 to TRBJ1-2, with TRBD1 identical over 7 bases. Per the germline V gene, CDR1 is ENHRY and CDR2 is SYGVKD. The ends lost 5 bases at V and 4 bases at J; junction bases unmatched: 7. This CDR3 is 14 amino acids long. The CDR3 protein is CAISHGTAVYGYTF. The CDR3 region has the DNA TGTGCCATCAGTCACGGGACAGCCGTCTATGGCTACACCTTC.

V usage is TRBV5-1 and J usage is TRBJ2-5; 7 bases map to TRBD1. The CDR3 loop spans 15 amino acids. V shed 2 bases and J 1 base; nucleotides not matched to a gene: 5. Germline values: CDR1 SGHRS, CDR2 YFSETQ. For the CDR3, the DNA is TGCGCCAGCAGCTTCGGGACAGCGCTCCAAGAGACCCAGTACTTC. Amino acid sequence: CASSFGTALQETQYF.

The chain uses TRBV27 and TRBJ2-7; 10 positions match TRBD1. Germline assignment: CDR1 MNHEY and CDR2 SMNVEV (reference sequence). The CDR3 runs to 19 residues. V was pared by 3 bases and J by 1 base, with 15 bases of the junction left unmatched. CDR3 DNA sequence: TGTGCCAGCAGTTTTCTGGTCCCGGGACAGGGGACCGCGTCCTACGAGCAGTACTTC. Translated: CASSFLVPGQGTASYEQYF.

The chain uses TRBV30 and TRBJ1-2; D is perhaps TRBD1 (5 bases). The V end was cut by 5 bases, the J end by 4 bases, with 14 bases between. Germline CDR1 and CDR2: GTSNPN and SVGIG (reference sequence). The CDR3 extends over 13 amino acids. The CDR3 is CAWLGGDSYGYTF. CDR3 nucleotides: TGTGCCTGGCTTGGAGGGGATAGCTATGGCTACACCTTC.

The chain is built from TRBV7-9 and TRBJ2-1; TRBD2 aligns across 8 bases. Germline loops: CDR1 SEHNR, CDR2 FQNEAQ (reference sequence). Trimming cost V 4 bases and J 4 bases; bases outside gene matches: 3. This CDR3 has 14 amino acids. In nucleotides, the CDR3 is TGTGCCAGCAGCTCGGCTAGCGGGTACAATGAGCAGTTCTTC. It specifies CASSSASGYNEQFF.

The chain joins TRBV4-3 to TRBJ2-3, with unresolved D. CDR1 LGHNA and CDR2 YSLEER come from the germline V gene. Trimming took off 4 bases at V and 0 bases at J, with 8 bases between the two ends. The CDR3 covers 14 residues. The CDR3: CASSPRKSTDTQYF. CDR3 nucleotides: TGCGCCAGCAGCCCCCGTAAAAGCACAGATACGCAGTATTTT.

V and J are TRBV18 and TRBJ2-5, with 7 bases that match TRBD1. Germline values: CDR1 KGHSH, CDR2 LQKENI. The V segment lost 4 bases and the J segment 1 base; nucleotides outside the gene matches: 6. This CDR3 comprises 15 residues. CDR3 sequence (DNA): TGTGCCAGCTCACGAGGGACAGTGTCCCAAGAGACCCAGTACTTC. Translating it yields CASSRGTVSQETQYF. Full variable domain (outside the CDR3, taken from reference TRBV18 and TRBJ2-5): NAGVMQNPRHLVRRRGQEARLRCSPMKGHSHVYWYRQLPEEGLKFMVYLQKENIIDESGMPKERFSAEFPKEGPSILRIQQVVRGDSAAYFCASSRGTVSQETQYFGPGTRLLVL.

This rearrangement joins TRBV18 to TRBJ2-7; 7 bases line up with TRBD2. CDR1 is KGHSH and CDR2 is LQKENI in the germline V gene. J lost 6 bases, V lost 3 bases, and 11 bases had no gene match. The CDR3 has 15 amino acids. This CDR3 reads CASSPGGTQAFEQYF. The CDR3 region has the DNA TGTGCCAGCTCACCGGGGGGGACTCAGGCCTTCGAGCAGTACTTC. The full variable domain, its missing parts supplied by reference TRBV18 and TRBJ2-7, is NAGVMQNPRHLVRRRGQEARLRCSPMKGHSHVYWYRQLPEEGLKFMVYLQKENIIDESGMPKERFSAEFPKEGPSILRIQQVVRGDSAAYFCASSPGGTQAFEQYFGPGTRLTVT.

The chain recombines TRBV19 with TRBJ1-2, with D possibly being TRBD1 (6 bases). Germline V gene sequence: CDR1 LNHDA, CDR2 SQIVND (reference sequence). CDR3 size: 12 residues. The ends were cut back, 4 bases at V and 5 bases at J, with 8 bases in the middle. In DNA, the CDR3 is TGTGCCAGTAGTAAGGACAGATATGGCTACACCTTC. Residues: CASSKDRYGYTF.

CDR3 sequence reads: CASSLFSSGGREQFF. DNA for the CDR3: TGTGCCAGCAGCTTGTTTTCAAGCGGGGGTCGGGAGCAGTTCTTC. The chain combines TRBV11-2 with TRBJ2-1; the match to TRBD2 covers 8 bases. The CDR3 is made up of 15 amino acids. The junction had 11 bases not matched to a gene; V was cut back by 3 bases and J by 10 bases. Germline assignment: CDR1 SGHAT and CDR2 FQNNGV.

The J gene is TRBJ1-3, the V gene TRBV5-8, with D possibly TRBD1 on 5 matching bases. CDR3 length: 15 residues. Germline loops: CDR1 SGHTS, CDR2 YDEGEE. The ends were cut back, 1 base at V and 4 bases at J, with 12 bases in the middle. In DNA, the CDR3 is TGTGCCAGCAGCTTGATGGGCAGGGTCGGAAACACCATATATTTT. Protein: CASSLMGRVGNTIYF.

The V call is TRBV27, the J call TRBJ1-1, with unresolved D. The CDR3 is 12 amino acids. Germline CDR1 and CDR2: MNHEY and SMNVEV (reference sequence). The germline V and J ends were trimmed by 0 bases and 11 bases, with 10 bases remaining between them. The CDR3 sequence: CASSLSPEGAFF. The CDR3 DNA is TGTGCCAGCAGTTTATCTCCAGAGGGCGCTTTCTTT.

The chain combines TRBV19 with TRBJ1-1; D not resolved. Trimming shortened V by 5 bases and J by 5 bases, and 15 bases separated the two germline ends. Germline CDR1 is LNHDA and CDR2 is SQIVND (reference sequence). The CDR3 covers 14 residues. The CDR3 nucleotides read TGTGCCAGTAGTTTGACACAGTATGGTACTGAAGCTTTCTTT. It specifies CASSLTQYGTEAFF.

The chain combines TRBV5-1 with TRBJ2-3; 8 nucleotides line up with TRBD2. V lost 3 bases, J lost 2 bases, and 5 bases stayed unmatched. CDR1 and CDR2 from the germline V gene are SGHRS and YFSETQ. CDR3 length equals 15 residues. The CDR3 region has the DNA TGCGCCAGCAGCTCCGAGCGGGGGACCACAGATACGCAGTATTTT. This translates into CASSSERGTTDTQYF.

V is TRBV7-8 and J is TRBJ1-4, with 7 nucleotides matching TRBD1. CDR3 size: 15 residues. Per the germline V gene, CDR1 is SGHVS and CDR2 is FQNEAQ. With 5 bases clipped from V and 2 bases from J, the junction kept 5 bases outside the gene matches. The CDR3 DNA reads as TGTGCCAGCAGCGGCCCGACAGGGACTAATGAAAAACTGTTTTTT. Amino acid sequence: CASSGPTGTNEKLFF.

J is TRBJ1-5 and V is TRBV6-1; tentatively, D is TRBD1 (6 bases). The CDR3 contains 15 residues. Trimming took off 6 bases at V and 3 bases at J, with 15 bases between the two ends. Germline lookup yields CDR1 MNHNS and CDR2 SASEGT. The CDR3 DNA reads as TGTGCCAGCAGAGGACACGGACAGCTCAATCAGCCCCAGCATTTT. Amino acids: CASRGHGQLNQPQHF.

The gene calls are TRBV28 and TRBJ2-2, with D unclear. Trimming removed 3 bases at V and 8 bases at J, with 7 bases between. This CDR3 is 12 amino acids long. From germline, CDR1 is MDHEN and CDR2 SYDVKM. The CDR3 reads CASSLSSGELFF. As DNA, the CDR3 is TGTGCCAGCAGTTTGAGTTCGGGGGAGCTGTTTTTT.

The CDR3 DNA reads TGCGCCAGCAGCGAGACAGAGGGGGGGCCGGAGGAGCAGTTCTTC. Translated: CASSETEGGPEEQFF. This sequence joins TRBV10-1 and TRBJ2-1; TRBD2 is a possible D gene (7 bases). Germline V lookup: CDR1 WNHNN, CDR2 SYGVQD (reference sequence). This CDR3 comprises 15 residues. With 6 bases removed from V and 10 bases from J, the gap between germline ends came to 22 bases.

DNA for the CDR3: TGCGCCAGCAGCTTTATTAGCGGGGTCGGCAATGAGCAGTTCTTC. Amino acids: CASSFISGVGNEQFF. The chain is built from TRBV5-1 and TRBJ2-1, with TRBD2 identical over 8 bases. Germline CDR1 is SGHRS and CDR2 is YFSETQ. V lost 2 bases, J lost 6 bases, and 7 bases stayed unmatched. The CDR3 has 15 residues.

CDR3 amino acids: CASSLGSGTEAFF. In DNA form, the CDR3 reads TGTGCCAGCAGTCTCGGGTCGGGCACTGAAGCTTTCTTT. This rearrangement joins TRBV27 to TRBJ1-1; D unresolved. Trimming shortened V by 5 bases and J by 4 bases, and 11 bases separated the two germline ends. The CDR3 is made up of 13 amino acids. Germline CDR1 is MNHEY and CDR2 is SMNVEV (reference sequence).

The rearrangement uses TRBV5-4 and TRBJ2-2; 10 positions agree with TRBD2. The junction had 7 bases not matched to a gene; V was cut back by 4 bases and J by 4 bases. The CDR3 has 16 residues. The germline V gene encodes CDR1 SGHNT and CDR2 YYREEE (reference sequence). CDR3 loop: CASSGRLAGGTGELFF. In DNA form, the CDR3 reads TGTGCCAGCAGCGGGCGATTAGCGGGGGGCACCGGGGAGCTGTTTTTT.